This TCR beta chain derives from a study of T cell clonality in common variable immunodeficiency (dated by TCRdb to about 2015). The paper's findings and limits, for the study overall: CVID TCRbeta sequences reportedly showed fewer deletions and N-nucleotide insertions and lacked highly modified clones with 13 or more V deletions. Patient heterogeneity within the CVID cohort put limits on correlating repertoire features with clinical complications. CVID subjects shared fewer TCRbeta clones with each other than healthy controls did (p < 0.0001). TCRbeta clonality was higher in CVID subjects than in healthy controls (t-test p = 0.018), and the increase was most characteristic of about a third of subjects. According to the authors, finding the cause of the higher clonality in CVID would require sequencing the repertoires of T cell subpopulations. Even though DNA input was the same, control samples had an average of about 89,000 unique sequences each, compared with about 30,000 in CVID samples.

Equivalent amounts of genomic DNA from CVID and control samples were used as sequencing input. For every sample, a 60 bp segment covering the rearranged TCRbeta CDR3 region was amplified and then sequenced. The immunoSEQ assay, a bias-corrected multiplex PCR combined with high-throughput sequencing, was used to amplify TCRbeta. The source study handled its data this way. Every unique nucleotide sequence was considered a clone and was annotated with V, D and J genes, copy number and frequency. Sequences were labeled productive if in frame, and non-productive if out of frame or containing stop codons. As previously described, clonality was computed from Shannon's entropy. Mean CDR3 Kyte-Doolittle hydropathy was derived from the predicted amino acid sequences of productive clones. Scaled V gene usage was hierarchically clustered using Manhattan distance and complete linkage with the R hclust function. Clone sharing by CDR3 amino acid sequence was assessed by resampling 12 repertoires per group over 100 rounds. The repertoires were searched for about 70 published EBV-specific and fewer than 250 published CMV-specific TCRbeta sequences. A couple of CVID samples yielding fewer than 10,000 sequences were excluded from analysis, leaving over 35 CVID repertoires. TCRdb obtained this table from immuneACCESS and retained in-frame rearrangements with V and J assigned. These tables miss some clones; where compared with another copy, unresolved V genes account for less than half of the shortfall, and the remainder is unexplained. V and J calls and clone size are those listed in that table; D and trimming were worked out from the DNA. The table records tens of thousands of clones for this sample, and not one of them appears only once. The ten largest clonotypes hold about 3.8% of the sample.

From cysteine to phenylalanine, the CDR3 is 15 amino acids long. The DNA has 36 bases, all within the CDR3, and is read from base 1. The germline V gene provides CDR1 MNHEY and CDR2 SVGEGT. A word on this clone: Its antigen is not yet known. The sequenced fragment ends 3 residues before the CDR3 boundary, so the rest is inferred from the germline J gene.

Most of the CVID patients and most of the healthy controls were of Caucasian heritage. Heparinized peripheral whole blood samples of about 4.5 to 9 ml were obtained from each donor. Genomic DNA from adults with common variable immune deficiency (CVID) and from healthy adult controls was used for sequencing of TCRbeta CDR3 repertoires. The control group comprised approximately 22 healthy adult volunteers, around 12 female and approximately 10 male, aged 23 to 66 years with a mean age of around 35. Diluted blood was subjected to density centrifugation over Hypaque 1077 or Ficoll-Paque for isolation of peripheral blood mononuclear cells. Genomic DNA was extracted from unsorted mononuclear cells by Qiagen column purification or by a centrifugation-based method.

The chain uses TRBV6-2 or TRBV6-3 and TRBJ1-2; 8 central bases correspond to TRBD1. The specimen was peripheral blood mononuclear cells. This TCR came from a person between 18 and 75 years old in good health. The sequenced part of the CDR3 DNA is TGTGCCAGCGGCCCACAGGGGGTTCTGTACAATGAC. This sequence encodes CASGPQGVLYND. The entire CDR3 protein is CASGPQGVLYNDYTF.